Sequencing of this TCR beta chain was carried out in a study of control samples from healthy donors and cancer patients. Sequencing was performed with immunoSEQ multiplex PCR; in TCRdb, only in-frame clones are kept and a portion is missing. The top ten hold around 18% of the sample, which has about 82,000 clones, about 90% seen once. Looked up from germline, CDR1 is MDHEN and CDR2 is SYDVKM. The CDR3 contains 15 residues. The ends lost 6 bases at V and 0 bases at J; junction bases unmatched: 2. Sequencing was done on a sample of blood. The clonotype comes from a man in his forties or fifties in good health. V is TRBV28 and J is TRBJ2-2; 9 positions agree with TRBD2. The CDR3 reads CASRSGGTNTGELFF. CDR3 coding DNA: TGTGCCAGCAGGAGCGGGGGGACGAACACCGGGGAGCTGTTTTTT. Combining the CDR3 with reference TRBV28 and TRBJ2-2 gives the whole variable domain DVKVTQSSRYLVKRTGEKVFLECVQDMDHENMFWYRQDPGLGLRLIYFSYDVKMKEKGDIPEGYSVSREKKERFSLILESASTNQTSMYLCASRSGGTNTGELFFGEGSRLTVL.